A single sample gave rise to the 2 T cell receptor beta chains below, sequenced in a study of shared clonotypes between healthy human individuals. Sequencing used immunoSEQ multiplex PCR; TCRdb keeps in-frame clones, though not all of them. The table lists fewer than 850,000 clones, around 91% of them singletons. Sequencing used memory CD8+ T cells from PBMCs. Specified subset: CD45RO+ cells pooled with CCR7-negative TemRA cells. The receptors derive from a man aged 18 to 29 in good health. Some clones in this sample may be carry-over from other donors' samples.

The gene calls are TRBV11-1 and TRBJ2-1, with unresolved D. Trimming left V 3 bases short and J 8 bases short, with 5 bases between. Germline values: CDR1 SGHAT, CDR2 FQDESV (reference sequence). The CDR3 consists of 11 residues. CDR3 sequence (DNA): TGTGCCAGCAGCTTTGCGGATGAGCAGTTCTTC. This encodes CASSFADEQFF.

This chain uses TRBV11-2 with TRBJ2-7, with D possibly TRBD2 on 6 matching bases. Per germline, CDR1 SGHAT and CDR2 FQNNGV. V was trimmed by 5 bases and J by 3 bases, leaving 11 bases between them. The CDR3 has 13 residues. CDR3 in amino acids: CASSPGLNYEQYF. The CDR3 bases are TGTGCCAGCAGCCCGGGACTTAACTACGAGCAGTACTTC. The full variable domain, its missing parts supplied by reference TRBV11-2 and TRBJ2-7, is EAGVAQSPRYKIIEKRQSVAFWCNPISGHATLYWYQQILGQGPKLLIQFQNNGVVDDSQLPKDRFSAERLKGVDSTLKIQPAKLEDSAVYLCASSPGLNYEQYFGPGTRLTVT.